This entry is about one TCR beta chain. Other DNA sequences from this sample encode an identical CDR3 as well. These data are taken from a study of shared clonotypes between healthy human individuals. Clones were sequenced by immunoSEQ multiplex PCR, and TCRdb holds only the in-frame ones, with some missing. The data contain some 1 million clones, more than 60% of them seen just once; the ten biggest clones take up about 1.5%. Per the germline V gene, CDR1 is MNHNY and CDR2 is SVGAGI (reference sequence). This CDR3 is 13 amino acids long. Trimming shortened V by 6 bases and J by 0 bases, and 7 bases separated the two germline ends.

The chain uses TRBV6-6 and TRBJ2-3; tentatively, D is TRBD1 or TRBD2 (5 bases each). This clonotype originated in a man aged 18 to 29 in good health. The sequenced material came from memory CD4+ T cells sorted from blood. Sample subset: CD45RA-negative fraction. CDR3 sequence (DNA): TGTGCCAGCAGGAGGGACAGCACAGATACGCAGTATTTT. Amino acids: CASRRDSTDTQYF.